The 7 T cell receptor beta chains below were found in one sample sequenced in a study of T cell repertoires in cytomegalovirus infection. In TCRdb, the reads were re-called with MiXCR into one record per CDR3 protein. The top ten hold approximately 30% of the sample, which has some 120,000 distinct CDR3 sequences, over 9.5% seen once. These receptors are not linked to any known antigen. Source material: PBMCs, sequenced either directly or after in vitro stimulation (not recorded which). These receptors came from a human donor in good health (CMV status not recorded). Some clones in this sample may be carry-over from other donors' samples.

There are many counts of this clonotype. The CDR3 bases are TGTGCCAGCAGCTTAAAGGGGGGCTCCTACAATGAGCAGTTCTTC. Amino acid sequence: CASSLKGGSYNEQFF. The chain joins TRBV5-6 to TRBJ2-1; D possibly matches TRBD1 or TRBD2 (6 bases each). Germline loops: CDR1 SGHDT, CDR2 YYEEEE. V lost 2 bases and J 0 bases, leaving 9 bases between the germline ends. The CDR3 spans 15 residues.

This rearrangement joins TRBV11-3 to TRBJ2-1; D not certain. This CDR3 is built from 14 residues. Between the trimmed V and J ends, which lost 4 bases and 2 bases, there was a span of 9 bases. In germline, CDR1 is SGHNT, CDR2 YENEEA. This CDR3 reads CASSYSGPYNEQFF. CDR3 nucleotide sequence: TGTGCCAGCAGCTACTCGGGTCCCTACAATGAGCAGTTCTTC.

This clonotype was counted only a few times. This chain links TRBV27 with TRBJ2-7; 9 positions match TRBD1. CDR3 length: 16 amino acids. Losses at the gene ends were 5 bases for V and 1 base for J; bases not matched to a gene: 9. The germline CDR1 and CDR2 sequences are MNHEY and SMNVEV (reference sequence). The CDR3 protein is CASSAIGQGFSYEQYV. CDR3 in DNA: TGTGCCAGCAGTGCGATCGGACAGGGGTTTTCCTACGAGCAGTACGTC.

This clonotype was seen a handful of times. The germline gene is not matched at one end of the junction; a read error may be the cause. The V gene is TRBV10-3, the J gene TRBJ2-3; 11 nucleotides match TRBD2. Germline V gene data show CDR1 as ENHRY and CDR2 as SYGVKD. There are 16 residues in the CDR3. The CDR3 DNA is TGTGCCAGCAGTCTACTAGCGGGAGAGGGCACAGATACGCAGTATTTT. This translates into CASSLLAGEGTDTQYF.

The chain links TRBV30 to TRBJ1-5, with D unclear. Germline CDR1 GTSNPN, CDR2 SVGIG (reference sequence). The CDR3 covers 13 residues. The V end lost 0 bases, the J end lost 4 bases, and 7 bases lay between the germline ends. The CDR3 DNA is TGTGCCTGGAGTGTGGTCGAAAATCAGCCCCAGCATTTT. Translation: CAWSVVENQPQHF.

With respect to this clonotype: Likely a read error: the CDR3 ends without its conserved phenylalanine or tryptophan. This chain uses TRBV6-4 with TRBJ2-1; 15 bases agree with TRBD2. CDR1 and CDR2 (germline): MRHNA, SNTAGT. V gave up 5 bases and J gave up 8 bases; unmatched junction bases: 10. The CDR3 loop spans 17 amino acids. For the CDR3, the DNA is TGTGCCAGCAGTTACGGACTAGCGGGAGGGCCGGTCTATGAGCAGTTCCTC. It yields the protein CASSYGLAGGPVYEQFL.

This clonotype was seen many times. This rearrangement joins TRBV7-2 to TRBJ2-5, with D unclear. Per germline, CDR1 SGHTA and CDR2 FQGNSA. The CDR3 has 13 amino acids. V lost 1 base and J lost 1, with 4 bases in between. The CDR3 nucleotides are TGTGCCAGCAGCTTAGTGGTCCAAGAGACCCAGTACTTC. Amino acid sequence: CASSLVVQETQYF.